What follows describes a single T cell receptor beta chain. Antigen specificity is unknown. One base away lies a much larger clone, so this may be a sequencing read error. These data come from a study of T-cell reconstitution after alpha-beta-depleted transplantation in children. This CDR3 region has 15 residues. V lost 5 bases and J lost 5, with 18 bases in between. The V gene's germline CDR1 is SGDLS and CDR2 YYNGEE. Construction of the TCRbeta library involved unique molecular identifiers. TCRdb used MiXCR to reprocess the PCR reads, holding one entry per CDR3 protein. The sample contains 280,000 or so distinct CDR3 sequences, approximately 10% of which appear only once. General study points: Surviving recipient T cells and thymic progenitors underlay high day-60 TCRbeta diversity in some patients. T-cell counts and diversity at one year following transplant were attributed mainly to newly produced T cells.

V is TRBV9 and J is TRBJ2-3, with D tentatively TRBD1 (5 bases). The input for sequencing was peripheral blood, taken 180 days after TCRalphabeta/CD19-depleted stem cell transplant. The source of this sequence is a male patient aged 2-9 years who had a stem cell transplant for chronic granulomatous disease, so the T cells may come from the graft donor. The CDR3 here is CASSSGEVDIDTQYF. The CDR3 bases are TGTGCCAGCAGTTCCGGAGAGGTGGACATAGATACGCAGTATTTT.